This T cell receptor (beta chain) came from a study of cytomegalovirus exposure and HLA in healthy donors. The germline gives CDR1 KGHSH, CDR2 LQKENI. Germline trimming cut 0 bases from V and 5 bases from J; bases unmatched to any gene: 2. This CDR3 has 15 amino acids. The study, taken as a whole, reports: A later analysis reported that several of the most significant clusters appeared to be linked to common viral pathogens, among them Epstein-Barr virus.

Primers: 60 Vbeta forward and 13 Jbeta reverse. Repertoires were generated with immunoSEQ multiplex PCR, while TCRdb's copy carries only in-frame clones and drops some. Seen in this sample are 150,000 or so clones; the ten most common clones hold about 1.6%. Remarks on this clone: Its specificity is not known.

Material for sequencing was PBMCs. This TCR was sampled from a woman aged 50 to 65 in good health and CMV-seronegative. V usage is TRBV18 and J usage is TRBJ1-4; 8 bases line up with TRBD1. The CDR3 DNA reads as TGTGCCAGCTCACCACCCCGGGACAGGAATGAAAAACTGTTTTTT. Translation gives CASSPPRDRNEKLFF. Filled out from reference TRBV18 and TRBJ1-4, the complete variable domain reads NAGVMQNPRHLVRRRGQEARLRCSPMKGHSHVYWYRQLPEEGLKFMVYLQKENIIDESGMPKERFSAEFPKEGPSILRIQQVVRGDSAAYFCASSPPRDRNEKLFFGSGTQLSVL.